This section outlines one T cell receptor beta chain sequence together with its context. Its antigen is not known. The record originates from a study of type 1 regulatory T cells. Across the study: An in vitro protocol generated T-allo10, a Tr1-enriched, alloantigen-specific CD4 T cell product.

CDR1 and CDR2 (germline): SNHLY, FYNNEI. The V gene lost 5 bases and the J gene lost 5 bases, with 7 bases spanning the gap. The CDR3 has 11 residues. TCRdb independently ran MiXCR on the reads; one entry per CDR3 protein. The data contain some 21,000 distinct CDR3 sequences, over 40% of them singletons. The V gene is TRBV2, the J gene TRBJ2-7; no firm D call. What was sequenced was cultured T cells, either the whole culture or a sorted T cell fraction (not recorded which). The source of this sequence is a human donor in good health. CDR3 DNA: TGTGCCAGCAGTATGACCCACGAGCAGTACTTC. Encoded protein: CASSMTHEQYF.